Below are 20 T cell receptor beta chains sequenced from a single sample in a study of human T cells and chemical hapten exposure. This sample's time point: patch test 1, 2 weeks after DPC sensitization. The treatment: therapeutic diphenylcyclopropenone sensitization with weekly scalp DPC. TCRdb re-derived calls from the RACE reads in MiXCR, one entry per CDR3 protein. Altogether 100,000 or so distinct CDR3 sequences are present, over 9.5% being singletons, with the ten largest covering less than 2.5%. The sample in question was whole blood, obtained in connection with sensitization to the hapten diphenylcyclopropenone (DPC). These receptors were taken from a man aged 40-49 years with alopecia areata. Some clones in this sample may be carry-over from other donors' samples.

This clonotype was counted many times. The chain is built from TRBV2 and TRBJ2-7; 9 bases are shared with TRBD1. Trimming removed 8 bases from V and 0 bases from J; junction bases left unmatched: 5. Germline CDR1 SNHLY, CDR2 FYNNEI. The CDR3 has 14 residues. CDR3 coding DNA: TGTGCCAGCTTGGGACAGGGAAGCTCCTACGAGCAGTACGTC. As protein: CASLGQGSSYEQYV.

This clonotype has only a few counts. The V call is TRBV7-9, the J call TRBJ2-2, with D maybe TRBD1 (6 bases). CDR1 and CDR2 from the germline V gene are SEHNR and FQNEAQ (reference sequence). V lost 3 bases, J lost 5 bases, and 13 bases lay in between. The CDR3 has 15 amino acids. The CDR3 is CASSLDTGFTGELFF. The DNA of the CDR3 is TGTGCCAGCAGCTTGGACACAGGGTTTACCGGGGAGCTGTTTTTT.

In its sample, this clonotype was seen many times. This chain connects TRBV6-5 to TRBJ2-5, with D perhaps matching TRBD2 (5 bases). V shed 7 bases and J shed 4 bases, with 13 bases lying between them. The CDR3 is 13 amino acids. Per germline, CDR1 MNHEY and CDR2 SVGAGI. The CDR3 region is CASIPPGVETQYF. CDR3 in DNA: TGTGCCAGCATCCCCCCCGGGGTAGAGACCCAGTACTTC.

The chain couples TRBV5-1 to TRBJ1-3; a possible D gene is TRBD1 (5 bases). The CDR3 spans 16 residues. Looked up from germline, CDR1 is SGHRS and CDR2 is YFSETQ. Trimming took 0 bases from V and 4 from J, leaving 14 bases between them. This CDR3 is CASSLDGGGAGNTIYF. The CDR3 DNA reads TGCGCCAGCAGCTTGGATGGGGGTGGCGCAGGAAACACCATATATTTT. The complete variable domain, with remaining parts taken from reference TRBV5-1 and TRBJ1-3, reads KAGVTQTPRYLIKTRGQQVTLSCSPISGHRSVSWYQQTPGQGLQFLFEYFSETQRNKGNFPGRFSGRQFSNSRSEMNVSTLELGDSALYLCASSLDGGGAGNTIYFGEGSWLTVV.

The table lists this clonotype with a few counts. This chain joins TRBV4-2 and TRBJ2-4; D unresolved. Germline-derived CDR1 and CDR2 are LGHNA and YNFKEQ. The CDR3 length is 17 residues. The germline V and J ends were trimmed by 0 bases and 0 bases, with 12 bases remaining between them. This CDR3 reads CASSQDLAGLAKNIQYF. Here the CDR3 DNA reads TGTGCCAGCAGCCAAGATCTGGCCGGGTTAGCCAAAAACATTCAGTACTTC.

This clonotype was counted a single time. The chain joins TRBV11-2 to TRBJ2-7; 13 nucleotides agree with TRBD2. The CDR3 has 16 residues. CDR1 and CDR2 from the germline V gene are SGHAT and FQNNGV. V was clipped by 5 bases and J by 4 bases; unmatched bases: 8. CDR3 sequence: CASSPRGLAGVYEQYF. In DNA form, the CDR3 reads TGTGCCAGCAGCCCGCGAGGACTAGCGGGAGTATACGAGCAGTACTTC.

There are a few counts of this clonotype. The rearrangement links TRBV14 to TRBJ2-7, with TRBD1 identical over 9 bases. CDR3 size: 14 residues. V was pared by 4 bases and J by 2 bases, with 3 bases of the junction left unmatched. The germline V gene encodes CDR1 SGHDN and CDR2 FVKESK. This CDR3 is CASSPQGAAYEQYF. As DNA, the CDR3 is TGTGCCAGCAGCCCACAGGGGGCCGCCTACGAGCAGTACTTC.

Here the CDR3 DNA reads TGTGCCAGCAGCCCGAACCGGGGGGGGAGTACAGATACGCAGTATTTT. It is translated as CASSPNRGGSTDTQYF. This chain joins TRBV4-2 and TRBJ2-3, with 8 bases fitting TRBD2. There are 16 residues in the CDR3. Germline V gives CDR1 LGHNA, CDR2 YNFKEQ. V dropped 4 bases and J dropped 3; count of bases not matched to a gene: 9.

This chain links TRBV11-2 with TRBJ2-5; no firm D call. V lost 5 bases, J lost 2 bases, and 9 bases lay in between. CDR3 length equals 13 residues. CDR1 is SGHAT and CDR2 is FQNNGV in the germline V gene. CDR3 in DNA: TGTGCCAGCAGCCCGATCGGACAAGAGACCCAGTACTTC. Translation: CASSPIGQETQYF.

This clonotype was seen only a few times. The CDR3 nucleotides read TGTGCCAGCAGTCACACCGGGACAGGGGGCTACGAGCAGTACGTC. Amino acids: CASSHTGTGGYEQYV. The genes are TRBV6-1 and TRBJ2-7, with 11 bases lining up with TRBD1. CDR3 size: 15 residues. From germline, CDR1 is MNHNS and CDR2 SASEGT. Trimming cost V 5 bases and J 3 bases; bases outside gene matches: 6.

The sample holds many counts of this clonotype. This rearrangement joins TRBV28 to TRBJ1-4, with TRBD1 matching 7 bases. The germline V gene encodes CDR1 MDHEN and CDR2 SYDVKM. CDR3 length: 14 residues. Losses at the gene ends were 5 bases for V and 6 bases for J; bases not matched to a gene: 6. Here the CDR3 DNA reads TGTGCCAGCAGTGAATCTGACAGGGATGAAAAACTGTTTTTT. Translating gives CASSESDRDEKLFF. Variable domain in full (rest from reference TRBV28 and TRBJ1-4): DVKVTQSSRYLVKRTGEKVFLECVQDMDHENMFWYRQDPGLGLRLIYFSYDVKMKEKGDIPEGYSVSREKKERFSLILESASTNQTSMYLCASSESDRDEKLFFGSGTQLSVL.

This sequence joins TRBV6-4 and TRBJ2-1; perhaps TRBD2 as D (6 bases). This CDR3 is 14 amino acids long. The germline V and J ends were trimmed by 6 bases and 9 bases, with 18 bases remaining between them. Per germline, CDR1 MRHNA and CDR2 SNTAGT. DNA of the CDR3: TGTGCCAGCAGGAGGGAGGAGGGTCTCAGTGAGCAGTTCTTC. Amino acid sequence: CASRREEGLSEQFF.

This sequence joins TRBV6-4 and TRBJ2-1; 7 bases align to TRBD2. Trimming cost V 0 bases and J 6 bases; bases outside gene matches: 5. The CDR3 runs to 15 residues. Germline V gene sequence: CDR1 MRHNA, CDR2 SNTAGT. In DNA, the CDR3 is TGTGCCAGCAGTGACTCTGGCGGGAGTTTCAATGAGCAGTTCTTC. Translating it yields CASSDSGGSFNEQFF.

This clonotype was counted only a few times. This sequence joins TRBV18 and TRBJ2-2; a possible D gene is TRBD2 (5 bases). V gave up 3 bases and J gave up 0 bases, with 11 bases separating them. The CDR3 loop spans 16 amino acids. Germline V gene data show CDR1 as KGHSH and CDR2 as LQKENI. CDR3 in amino acids: CASSPAAGPNTGELFF. The CDR3 nucleotides are TGTGCCAGCTCACCGGCGGCGGGTCCGAACACCGGGGAGCTGTTTTTT.

This clonotype showed up many times. The rearrangement joins TRBV28 to TRBJ1-1, with TRBD1 matching 7 bases. Germline V gene data show CDR1 as MDHEN and CDR2 as SYDVKM. The V and J ends lost 5 bases and 10 bases, in that order; junction bases with no gene match: 7. This CDR3 is built from 12 residues. DNA of the CDR3: TGTGCCAGCAGTCTCACACAGGGGCGAGCTTTCTTT. It translates to CASSLTQGRAFF. Filled out from reference TRBV28 and TRBJ1-1, the complete variable domain reads DVKVTQSSRYLVKRTGEKVFLECVQDMDHENMFWYRQDPGLGLRLIYFSYDVKMKEKGDIPEGYSVSREKKERFSLILESASTNQTSMYLCASSLTQGRAFFGQGTRLTVV.

This clonotype has a handful of counts. The CDR3 sequence is CASRTGSSYEQYF. The CDR3 bases are TGTGCCAGCAGAACAGGGTCCTCCTACGAGCAGTACTTC. This chain links TRBV27 with TRBJ2-7, with TRBD1 as a possible D gene (6 bases). The CDR3 totals 13 residues. Trimming stripped 6 bases from V and 0 bases from J, with 9 bases between. Per germline, CDR1 MNHEY and CDR2 SMNVEV (reference sequence).

This clonotype was seen many times. The rearrangement joins TRBV6-6 to TRBJ1-5; the D gene is possibly TRBD1 (5 bases). Germline V gives CDR1 MNHNY, CDR2 SVGAGI (reference sequence). Trimming shortened V by 2 bases and J by 3 bases, and 8 bases separated the two germline ends. The CDR3 is made up of 14 amino acids. In DNA form, the CDR3 reads TGTGCCAGCAGTTACGGCGGGGCCAATCAGCCCCAGCATTTT. Residues: CASSYGGANQPQHF.

A few counts support this clonotype. V gene TRBV12-3 or TRBV12-4 combines with J gene TRBJ2-3; 10 positions agree with TRBD2. Trimming cost V 1 base and J 5 bases; bases outside gene matches: 6. The CDR3 consists of 16 residues. The CDR3 is CASSLDGAGGLDTQYF. In nucleotides, the CDR3 is TGTGCCAGCAGTTTAGATGGAGCGGGAGGGTTAGATACGCAGTATTTT.

CDR3 loop: CSVERQGGKQYF. The DNA for the CDR3 is TGCAGCGTTGAAAGGCAGGGTGGTAAGCAGTACTTC. V is TRBV29-1 and J is TRBJ2-7, with D tentatively TRBD1 (5 bases). The ends were cut back, 2 bases at V and 8 bases at J, with 13 bases in the middle. The CDR3 loop spans 12 amino acids. Germline assignment: CDR1 SQVTM and CDR2 ANQGSEA.

The rearrangement uses TRBV12-3 or TRBV12-4 and TRBJ2-1; 7 bases line up with TRBD2. This CDR3 comprises 16 residues. V shed 6 bases and J 5 bases; nucleotides not matched to a gene: 13. The DNA of the CDR3 is TGTGCCAGCAGATTCCATTTGGGGCTAGCGGACAATGAGCAGTTCTTC. Translating gives CASRFHLGLADNEQFF.